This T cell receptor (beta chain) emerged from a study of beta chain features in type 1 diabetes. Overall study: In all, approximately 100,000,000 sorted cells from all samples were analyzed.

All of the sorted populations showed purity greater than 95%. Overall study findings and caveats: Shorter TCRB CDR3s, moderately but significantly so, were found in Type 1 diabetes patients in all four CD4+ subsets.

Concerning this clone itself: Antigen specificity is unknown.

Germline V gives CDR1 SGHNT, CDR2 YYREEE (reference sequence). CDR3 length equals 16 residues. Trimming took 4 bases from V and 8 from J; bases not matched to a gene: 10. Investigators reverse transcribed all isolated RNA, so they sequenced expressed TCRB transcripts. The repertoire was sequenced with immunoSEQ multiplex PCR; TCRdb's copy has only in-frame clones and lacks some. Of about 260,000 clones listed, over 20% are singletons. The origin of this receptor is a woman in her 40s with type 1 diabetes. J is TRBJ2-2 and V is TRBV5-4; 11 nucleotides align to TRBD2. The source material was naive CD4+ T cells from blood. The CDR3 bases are TGTGCCAGCAGCCCCCGTCTAGCGGGGGGTAGAGGGGAGCTGTTTTTT. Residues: CASSPRLAGGRGELFF.